A selection of T cell receptor beta chains follows, all from one sample in a study of blood T cell repertoires in COVID-19. Only in-frame clones appear in the TCRdb table, and some are missing; sequencing was by immunoSEQ multiplex PCR. The sample includes about 380,000 clones, around 87% of them seen just once. The material sequenced was PBMCs or T cells enriched from blood (not recorded which). The receptor source for this set is a man aged 30 to 45 who had recovered from COVID-19. Each CDR3 is given with its conserved first and last residue. A D gene is named only where the DNA matches it firmly. Rows give clone size only sometimes, using once, few, many, or a class for an expanded clone.

. | TRBJ2-2 | TRBV5-1 | . | CASSLNTGELFF | TGCGCCAGTAGTCTGAACACCGGGGAGCTGTTTTTT
TRBD2 | TRBJ2-7 | TRBV6-2/TRBV6-3 | . | CASSTMLAARFSYEQYF | TGTGCCAGCAGTACCATGCTAGCGGCCCGTTTCTCCTACGAGCAGTACTTC
TRBD2 | TRBJ2-5 | TRBV19 | once | CASSRGLGETQYF | TGTGCCAGTAGTAGAGGACTAGGGGAGACCCAGTACTTC
. | TRBJ2-7 | TRBV13 | . | CASSFTDSSYEQYF | TGTGCCAGCAGCTTTACGGACTCCTCCTACGAGCAGTACTTC
. | TRBJ1-1 | TRBV6-5 | . | CASSYSLQGTEAFF | TGTGCCAGCAGTTACTCGTTACAGGGTACTGAAGCTTTCTTT
. | TRBJ1-2 | TRBV7-6 | . | CASSLDVSGYGYTF | TGTGCCAGCAGCCTAGATGTCTCAGGGTATGGCTACACCTTC
TRBD2 | TRBJ2-3 | TRBV30 | . | CAWSLAGPDTQYF | TGTGCCTGGAGCCTAGCGGGGCCAGATACGCAGTATTTT
TRBD1 | TRBJ1-2 | TRBV29-1 | . | CSDRQGNYGYTF | TGCAGCGATAGACAGGGGAACTATGGCTACACCTTC
TRBD1 | TRBJ1-4 | TRBV4-3 | . | CASSQDGRQGEKLFF | TGCGCCAGCAGCCAAGATGGAAGACAGGGCGAAAAACTGTTTTTT
. | TRBJ1-1 | TRBV10-2 | . | CASSEFAGGAFF | TGCGCCAGCAGTGAGTTTGCAGGTGGGGCTTTCTTT
. | TRBJ2-1 | TRBV30 | . | CAWSDGLDNEQFF | TGTGCCTGGAGTGACGGTCTGGACAATGAGCAGTTCTTC
TRBD1 | TRBJ1-1 | TRBV29-1 | . | CSVEGRQGAHAFF | TGCAGCGTTGAAGGTCGGCAGGGGGCGCACGCTTTCTTT
. | TRBJ2-7 | TRBV27 | few | CASSLYGGSYEQYF | TGTGCCAGCAGTTTATATGGCGGATCCTACGAGCAGTACTTC
. | TRBJ2-5 | TRBV29-1 | . | CSVIRGLQWRETQYF | TGCAGCGTTATTCGAGGACTTCAATGGAGAGAGACCCAGTACTTC
. | TRBJ1-1 | TRBV5-6 | . | CASSLATVNTEAFF | TGTGCCAGCAGCTTGGCCACGGTGAACACTGAAGCTTTCTTT
. | TRBJ2-3 | TRBV9 | . | CASSVATADTQYF | TGTGCCAGCAGCGTAGCTACGGCAGATACGCAGTATTTT
TRBD2 | TRBJ2-3 | TRBV4-1 | . | CASRGGGLGTDTQYF | TGCGCCAGCCGGGGGGGCGGTCTAGGCACAGATACGCAGTATTTT
TRBD1 | TRBJ2-1 | TRBV5-1 | . | CASSDRDRAYNEQFF | TGCGCCAGCAGCGACCGGGACAGGGCATACAATGAGCAGTTCTTC
. | TRBJ1-2 | TRBV3-1/TRBV3-2 | . | CASSPSSGFYGYTF | TGTGCCAGCAGCCCGTCATCAGGTTTTTATGGCTACACCTTC
TRBD1 | TRBJ2-7 | TRBV5-1 | once | CASSLAGTATYEQYF | TGCGCCAGCAGCTTGGCCGGGACAGCTACCTACGAGCAGTACTTC
. | TRBJ1-1 | TRBV7-9 | . | CASTEGGMTEAFF | TGTGCCAGCACCGAGGGGGGGATGACTGAAGCTTTCTTT
TRBD1 | TRBJ2-7 | TRBV7-9 | . | CASSLGTPGQGYEQYF | TGTGCCAGCAGCTTAGGAACCCCGGGACAGGGTTACGAGCAGTACTTC
TRBD1 | TRBJ1-2 | TRBV6-5 | . | CASSHRDRGPPSF | TGTGCCAGCAGCCACCGGGACAGGGGTCCACCTTCCTTC
. | TRBJ1-5 | TRBV5-1 | . | CASSVGTDTDQPQHF | TGCGCCAGCAGCGTGGGGACGGACACCGATCAGCCCCAGCATTTT
. | TRBJ2-1 | TRBV7-3 | . | CASSLTSGDGYNEQFF | TGTGCCAGCAGCTTAACTTCAGGGGATGGGTACAATGAGCAGTTCTTC
TRBD1 | TRBJ1-1 | TRBV18 | . | CASSRQGTDEAFF | TGTGCCAGCTCACGACAGGGGACAGATGAAGCTTTCTTT